The following is a TCR beta chain sequence with its context. CDR3 length equals 15 residues. The V end lost 3 bases, the J end lost 3 bases, and 14 bases lay between the germline ends. Germline loops: CDR1 SGHRS, CDR2 YFSETQ. The data stem from a study of blood T cells in healthy people across ages. Alongside a J-beta primer mix, a sample-barcoded 5' primer served in a second PCR lasting about 6 to 12 cycles. One entry per CDR3 protein results from TCRdb running MiXCR on the 5' RACE reads. The table lists some 1,000,000 distinct CDR3 sequences, about 23% of them singletons. The data were also submitted as part of a second study, on T cells of mothers and their children.

The gene calls are TRBV5-1 and TRBJ2-3; D is unresolved. The TCR originated in a girl aged 2 to 9 in good health. Input material: blood. CDR3 region: CASSSASLRTDTQYF. The CDR3 DNA reads as TGCGCCAGCAGCTCAGCGTCCCTAAGAACAGATACGCAGTATTTT.